The 16 T cell receptor beta chains given below trace back to one sample, sequenced in a study of CD8 T cells in Susac syndrome. The RNA, roughly 0.5 to 1 ug, was put through reverse transcription using random hexamers. Each CDR3 protein is one row after TCRdb ran MiXCR on the immunoSEQ multiplex PCR reads. This sample has around 200,000 distinct CDR3 sequences, with around 94% found just once. Sequencing used CD4+ T cells from PBMCs. The receptors were gathered from a human donor with Susac syndrome.

The chain links TRBV6-5 to TRBJ1-5; D remains ambiguous. The V gene's germline CDR1 is MNHEY and CDR2 SVGAGI. Between the trimmed V and J ends, which lost 8 bases and 2 bases, there was a span of 10 bases. The CDR3 has 13 residues. DNA for the CDR3: TGTGCCAGCTCCGGTCGGGGCAATCAGCCCCAGCATTTT. Its translation is CASSGRGNQPQHF.

V is TRBV5-1 and J is TRBJ2-1; TRBD1 matches 7 bases. The V gene's germline CDR1 is SGHRS and CDR2 YFSETQ. The CDR3 contains 15 residues. V shed 1 base and J 2 bases; nucleotides not matched to a gene: 3. CDR3 amino acids: CASSLSGQPYNEQFF. In DNA, the CDR3 is TGCGCCAGCAGCTTGTCGGGACAGCCCTACAATGAGCAGTTCTTC.

The genes are TRBV9 and TRBJ1-1, with unresolved D. V lost 1 base and J 4 bases, leaving 8 bases between the germline ends. The CDR3 has 13 amino acids. CDR1 is SGDLS and CDR2 is YYNGEE in the germline V gene. The CDR3 loop reads CASSVNSVTEAFF. CDR3 in DNA: TGTGCCAGCAGCGTAAATTCTGTCACTGAAGCTTTCTTT.

This clonotype was observed once. The rearrangement links TRBV7-2 to TRBJ1-3; no firm D call. This CDR3 region has 15 residues. Trimming left V 4 bases short and J 0 bases short, with 10 bases between. The germline V gene encodes CDR1 SGHTA and CDR2 FQGNSA. CDR3 coding DNA: TGTGCCAGCAGCTCCGGCCGGACCTCTGGAAACACCATATATTTT. Its protein is CASSSGRTSGNTIYF. The whole variable domain, filled in from reference TRBV7-2 and TRBJ1-3, reads GAGVSQSPSNKVTEKGKDVELRCDPISGHTALYWYRQSLGQGLEFLIYFQGNSAPDKSGLPSDRFSAERTGGSVSTLTIQRTQQEDSAVYLCASSSGRTSGNTIYFGEGSWLTVV.

This clonotype is a singleton in its sample. This chain links TRBV7-9 with TRBJ2-6; TRBD1 agrees at 9 bases. The germline CDR1 and CDR2 sequences are SEHNR and FQNEAQ (reference sequence). There are 16 residues in the CDR3. V dropped 5 bases and J dropped 3; count of bases not matched to a gene: 5. The CDR3 bases are TGTGCCAGCAGCCAATACAGGGGGCTTGGGGCCAACGTCCTGACTTTC. The encoded protein is CASSQYRGLGANVLTF.

The chain joins TRBV3-1 to TRBJ2-2, with 9 bases identical to TRBD2. Germline V gene lookup returns CDR1 LGHDT and CDR2 YNNKEL (reference sequence). The CDR3 length is 16 residues. V was pared by 6 bases and J by 1 base, with 6 bases of the junction left unmatched. The CDR3 coding sequence is TGTGCCAGCAGTCTCCGACTAGCGGTGAACACCGGGGAGCTGTTTTTT. This codes for CASSLRLAVNTGELFF.

The chain links TRBV20-1 to TRBJ1-1; D is ambiguous. The CDR3 consists of 11 residues. Germline values: CDR1 DFQATT, CDR2 SNEGSKA (reference sequence). The germline V and J ends were trimmed by 5 bases and 6 bases, with 10 bases remaining between them. This chain's CDR3 is CSAEHGAEAFF. The CDR3 nucleotides read TGCAGTGCTGAACATGGGGCTGAAGCTTTCTTT.

The chain is built from TRBV20-1 and TRBJ2-7, with 14 bases identical to TRBD2. The J segment lost 6 bases and the V segment lost 2 bases, leaving 6 bases of the junction unmatched. Germline lookup yields CDR1 DFQATT and CDR2 SNEGSKA (reference sequence). This CDR3 comprises 15 residues. The CDR3 here is CSARPLGTSGSEQYF. The CDR3 bases are TGCAGTGCTAGACCCCTCGGGACTAGCGGGAGCGAGCAGTACTTC.

This clonotype showed up just once. This chain connects TRBV14 to TRBJ2-1; D not certain. The CDR3 extends over 13 amino acids. The V gene lost 2 bases and the J gene lost 8 bases, with 10 bases spanning the gap. Germline CDR1 is SGHDN and CDR2 is FVKESK. The DNA of the CDR3 is TGTGCCAGCAGCCAACTAAGATACGATGAGCAGTTCTTC. It codes for CASSQLRYDEQFF.

The chain joins TRBV12-3 or TRBV12-4 to TRBJ2-1; D uncertain. The CDR3 consists of 14 residues. V was pared by 10 bases and J by 7 bases, with 20 bases between. The CDR3 spells CATTFSTQQNEQFF. The CDR3 DNA sequence: TGTGCCACCACTTTTAGCACCCAACAGAATGAGCAGTTCTTC.

The rearrangement joins TRBV5-4 to TRBJ2-5, with D perhaps matching TRBD1 or TRBD2 (6 bases each). From germline, CDR1 is SGHNT and CDR2 YYREEE (reference sequence). Trimming shortened V by 0 bases and J by 5 bases, and 14 bases separated the two germline ends. CDR3 size: 15 residues. The CDR3 loop reads CASSLVGGRGETQYF. Here the CDR3 DNA reads TGTGCCAGCAGCTTGGTTGGGGGGCGCGGGGAGACCCAGTACTTC.

The genes are TRBV9 and TRBJ1-1, with D maybe TRBD1 (6 bases). CDR3 length equals 13 residues. Germline loops: CDR1 SGDLS, CDR2 YYNGEE. V lost 0 bases and J lost 8, with 11 bases in between. CDR3 amino acids: CASSVDQGREAFF. CDR3 nucleotide sequence: TGTGCCAGCAGCGTAGATCAGGGGCGCGAAGCTTTCTTT.

This chain links TRBV6-6 with TRBJ2-1; 9 bases fit TRBD1. The J segment lost 4 bases and the V segment lost 3 bases, leaving 7 bases of the junction unmatched. Germline values: CDR1 MNHNY, CDR2 SVGAGI (reference sequence). The CDR3 has 16 amino acids. The CDR3 protein is CASSYPGQGLYNEQFF. The CDR3 DNA follows: TGTGCCAGCAGTTATCCGGGACAGGGCCTTTACAATGAGCAGTTCTTC.

The rearrangement links TRBV21-1 to TRBJ1-5; the D call of TRBD1 is as the table states it, not checked on the DNA. TRBV21-1 is recorded as a pseudogene. The CDR3 loop spans 19 amino acids. This chain's CDR3 is CASSKRRPRTRPGNQPQHF. The CDR3 nucleotides read TGTGCCAGCAGCAAACGAAGGCCTAGAACCCGCCCCGGCAATCAGCCCCAGCATTTT.

The CDR3 sequence: CAWSVVADTQYF. CDR3 coding DNA: TGTGCCTGGAGTGTGGTCGCAGATACGCAGTATTTT. V gene TRBV30 combines with J gene TRBJ2-3, with D unresolved. The CDR3 contains 12 residues. Germline V CDR1 and CDR2: GTSNPN, SVGIG (reference sequence). V lost 0 bases, J lost 4 bases, and 5 bases lay in between.

V is TRBV12-3 or TRBV12-4 and J is TRBJ1-2; D unclear. V lost 2 bases and J lost 3, with 13 bases in between. The CDR3 is 15 residues long. CDR3 nucleotide sequence: TGTGCCAGCAGTTTAACCCTCGTAGTTCACTATGGCTACACCTTC. Translated, it gives CASSLTLVVHYGYTF.